Described below is a single TCR beta chain sequence and its context. The antigen remains unidentified. This CDR3 region has 14 residues. V shed 4 bases and J shed 6 bases, with 19 bases lying between them. CDR1 and CDR2 (germline): SQVTM, ANQGSEA. This specimen comes from a study of cytomegalovirus exposure and HLA in healthy donors. Across the study: It was reported in a later analysis that the same platform had been used for the approximately 120 validation repertoires as for the 666 first-cohort repertoires.

Using immunoSEQ multiplex PCR, the repertoire was profiled, and TCRdb retains in-frame clones only, with some absent. Among about 140,000 clones listed, 90% to 95% were seen once. Broader study findings: It was reportedly the case that the classifier diagnosed cytomegalovirus status with high specificity and sensitivity.

Sequencing was done on a sample of PBMCs. The TCR was taken from a young man in good health and CMV-seronegative. The chain has TRBV29-1 and TRBJ2-7; possibly TRBD2 for D (5 bases). In nucleotides, the CDR3 is TGCAGCGTTGTTTCGGGATTAAATGCCCTCGAGCAGTACTTC. Translated, it gives CSVVSGLNALEQYF.